Shown below are 27 T cell receptor beta chains from a single sample sequenced in a study of CD8+ T cells in alopecia areata listed by TCRdb under 2018. The label giving this sample's time point can be read as: less than five weeks on oral tofacitinib. The treatment or condition label of this sample denotes: oral pan-JAK inhibitor, 5-10 mg twice daily. Libraries were prepared through the immunoSEQ multiplex PCR assay. RNA was extracted from all samples and reverse transcribed into cDNA as template for TCR sequencing. Entries here come from immuneACCESS through TCRdb and include only in-frame sequences with V and J called. Some clones fail to appear in such tables; in the studies checked, an unresolved V gene covers under half of the shortfall, and the cause of the remainder is unknown. This sample has roughly 190,000 clones in its table, and more than 55% of those were observed once. Together, the top ten hold roughly 0.71% of the sample.

This specimen consisted of CD4+ T cells sorted from blood, obtained at week 4, from a patient treated with tofacitinib. These receptors came from a human donor with alopecia areata.

CDR3 nucleotide sequence: TGTGCCAGCAGCCAAGAGCCCGGGACAGGAGCTCCGGGGTCCCAGTACTTC. Protein product: CASSQEPGTGAPGSQYF. The rearrangement links TRBV4-2 to TRBJ2-5; 8 nucleotides align to TRBD1. The CDR3 totals 17 residues. CDR1 and CDR2 from the germline V gene are LGHNA and YNFKEQ. J lost 9 bases, V lost 0 bases, and 15 bases had no gene match.

V usage is TRBV29-1 and J usage is TRBJ2-1, with D perhaps TRBD1 or TRBD2 (5 bases each). In germline, CDR1 is SQVTM, CDR2 ANQGSEA. This CDR3 spans 16 amino acids. V was clipped by 0 bases and J by 8 bases, with 20 bases between them. The CDR3 nucleotides are TGCAGCGTTGAAGATTCTGGGGGAGAGAGGCCCTATGAGCAGTTCTTC. It is translated as CSVEDSGGERPYEQFF.

The rearrangement uses TRBV2 and TRBJ2-5, with a weak D call TRBD2 (5 bases). This CDR3 has 13 amino acids. With 7 bases removed from V and 0 bases from J, the gap between germline ends came to 9 bases. Germline V CDR1 and CDR2: SNHLY, FYNNEI. CDR3 coding DNA: TGTGCCAGCAAGGAGCGGAACCAAGAGACCCAGTACTTC. Protein sequence: CASKERNQETQYF.

This sequence joins TRBV30 and TRBJ2-7, with TRBD2 matching 11 bases. Germline V lookup: CDR1 GTSNPN, CDR2 SVGIG (reference sequence). This CDR3 spans 18 amino acids. V trimming: 2 bases; J trimming: 2 bases; junction bases outside the gene matches: 14. As DNA, the CDR3 is TGTGCCTGGAGTTTAAGGACTAGCGGGCGCCGGCAGGCCTACGAGCAGTACTTC. It translates to CAWSLRTSGRRQAYEQYF.

In this sample, this clone turned up many times. CDR3 protein: CASEASGRKTGELFF. In DNA form, the CDR3 reads TGTGCCAGCGAGGCTAGCGGGAGAAAAACCGGGGAGCTGTTTTTT. The gene calls are TRBV6-5 and TRBJ2-2, with 10 bases lining up with TRBD2. CDR1 is MNHEY and CDR2 is SVGAGI in the germline V gene. V lost 8 bases to trimming and J lost 5 bases; unmatched junction nucleotides: 8. The CDR3 is 15 amino acids.

The chain carries TRBV29-1 and TRBJ2-7; no definite D call. V shed 6 bases and J shed 2 bases, with 11 bases lying between them. The CDR3 spans 12 residues. Looked up from germline, CDR1 is SQVTM and CDR2 is ANQGSEA. The CDR3 region has the DNA TGCAGCGTGTCTCATTCGGCCTACGAGCAGTACTTC. Translating gives CSVSHSAYEQYF.

This clone was observed a few times. The sample contains more than one DNA sequence encoding this CDR3. The chain recombines TRBV4-1 with TRBJ1-2; no clear D gene. The CDR3 extends over 12 amino acids. Trimming left V 1 base short and J 4 bases short, with 4 bases between. The germline V gene encodes CDR1 MGHRA and CDR2 YSYEKL. The chain's CDR3 is CASSQGPYGYTF. The CDR3 DNA reads TGCGCCAGCAGCCAAGGTCCCTATGGCTACACCTTC.

This chain connects TRBV30 to TRBJ1-2; 10 bases fit TRBD1. This CDR3 has 14 residues. Losses at the gene ends were 4 bases for V and 3 bases for J; bases not matched to a gene: 5. Per the germline V gene, CDR1 is GTSNPN and CDR2 is SVGIG (reference sequence). The chain's CDR3 is CAWTGTGDHYGYTF. The CDR3 DNA is TGTGCCTGGACCGGGACAGGGGACCACTATGGCTACACCTTC.

This clone was detected only a few times. The genes are TRBV5-1 and TRBJ2-1; 10 bases map to TRBD2. The CDR3 runs 17 residues. V lost 4 bases to trimming and J lost 7 bases; unmatched junction nucleotides: 14. CDR1 is SGHRS, CDR2 YFSETQ, per germline. CDR3 bases: TGCGCCAGCAGCCTGAGGGGAGCGGGAGGGCCGGGAAATGAGCAGTTCTTC. It is translated as CASSLRGAGGPGNEQFF.

Concerning this clone itself: In the same sample, other DNA sequences code for this CDR3. The chain is built from TRBV30 and TRBJ1-5; no firm D call. Trimming took off 2 bases at V and 3 bases at J, with 8 bases between the two ends. The CDR3 consists of 13 residues. Germline assignment: CDR1 GTSNPN and CDR2 SVGIG (reference sequence). In nucleotides, the CDR3 is TGTGCCTGGAGTCCGGGCCCCAATCAGCCCCAGCATTTT. It specifies CAWSPGPNQPQHF.

Only one count was recorded for this clone. The V call is TRBV29-1, the J call TRBJ2-2, with D maybe TRBD1 (6 bases). V was cut by 3 bases and J by 2 bases, with 13 bases left in between. This CDR3 has 15 residues. CDR1 is SQVTM and CDR2 is ANQGSEA in the germline V gene. In DNA, the CDR3 is TGCAGCGTTGATTTTACACAGGGTAACACCGGGGAGCTGTTTTTT. Translating it yields CSVDFTQGNTGELFF.

The V gene is TRBV9, the J gene TRBJ1-2; D gene uncertain. CDR1 is SGDLS, CDR2 YYNGEE, per germline. This CDR3 is built from 16 residues. Trimming took off 4 bases at V and 0 bases at J, with 16 bases between the two ends. CDR3 residues: CASSRAEGGTNYGYTF. In DNA, the CDR3 is TGTGCCAGCAGCCGCGCCGAGGGCGGGACTAACTATGGCTACACCTTC.

This clone was seen a single time. The V call is TRBV30, the J call TRBJ1-2; no reliable D call. Germline V gene lookup returns CDR1 GTSNPN and CDR2 SVGIG (reference sequence). Deletions cut 1 base from V and 5 bases from J, with 8 bases between. The CDR3 covers 12 residues. CDR3 coding DNA: TGTGCCTGGAGTGGGGCCTTTTATGGCTACACCTTC. This sequence encodes CAWSGAFYGYTF.

This chain connects TRBV4-3 to TRBJ2-7; possible D gene TRBD2, 6 bases. CDR3 length: 15 amino acids. CDR1 and CDR2 from the germline V gene are LGHNA and YSLEER. Trimming left V 0 bases short and J 2 bases short, with 11 bases between. The DNA for the CDR3 is TGCGCCAGCAGCCAAGAGCCTAGCGATGCCTACGAGCAGTACTTC. It yields the protein CASSQEPSDAYEQYF.

The chain joins TRBV7-2 to TRBJ2-5; the D gene is possibly TRBD2 (6 bases). CDR3 length: 13 residues. V dropped 8 bases and J dropped 5 bases, with 15 bases sitting between them. Germline CDR1 is SGHTA and CDR2 is FQGNSA. CDR3 protein: CASCRSGLETQYF. CDR3 nucleotide sequence: TGTGCCAGCTGTAGAAGCGGGTTGGAGACCCAGTACTTC.

The gene calls are TRBV29-1 and TRBJ2-1, with 7 bases that match TRBD2. Germline V CDR1 and CDR2: SQVTM, ANQGSEA. There are 14 residues in the CDR3. J was trimmed by 2 bases and V by 7 bases; bases with no gene match: 8. The CDR3 DNA sequence: TGCAGCGCAGGCGGGCGGGAGCCCTACAATGAGCAGTTCTTC. Translation gives CSAGGREPYNEQFF.

V gene TRBV18 combines with J gene TRBJ2-5; 9 positions agree with TRBD2. Germline assignment: CDR1 KGHSH and CDR2 LQKENI. The CDR3 runs to 17 residues. V trimming: 0 bases; J trimming: 0 bases; junction bases outside the gene matches: 5. CDR3 sequence reads: CASSPPGASGNQETQYF. The CDR3 DNA follows: TGTGCCAGCTCACCACCGGGGGCTAGCGGGAACCAAGAGACCCAGTACTTC.

This chain uses TRBV29-1 with TRBJ2-6, with 9 bases matching TRBD1. V shed 4 bases and J 1 base; nucleotides not matched to a gene: 8. CDR1 is SQVTM, CDR2 ANQGSEA, per germline. The CDR3 is made up of 17 amino acids. The CDR3 protein is CSVVAGTGSSGANVLTF. The CDR3 region has the DNA TGCAGCGTTGTGGCCGGGACAGGGTCTTCTGGGGCCAACGTCCTGACTTTC.

J is TRBJ1-1 and V is TRBV5-1, with D unresolved. CDR3 size: 13 residues. From germline, CDR1 is SGHRS and CDR2 YFSETQ. Trimming cost V 0 bases and J 1 base, with 4 bases left between them. In nucleotides, the CDR3 is TGCGCCAGCAGCTTGGAGGGGAACACTGAAGCTTTCTTT. Its protein is CASSLEGNTEAFF. Combining the CDR3 with reference TRBV5-1 and TRBJ1-1 gives the whole variable domain KAGVTQTPRYLIKTRGQQVTLSCSPISGHRSVSWYQQTPGQGLQFLFEYFSETQRNKGNFPGRFSGRQFSNSRSEMNVSTLELGDSALYLCASSLEGNTEAFFGQGTRLTVV.

The V gene is TRBV29-1, the J gene TRBJ2-7; D ambiguous. Trimming cost V 4 bases and J 8 bases, with 9 bases left between them. The germline V gene encodes CDR1 SQVTM and CDR2 ANQGSEA. This CDR3 contains 10 residues. The DNA of the CDR3 is TGCAGCGTTGCCATTGACAAGCAGTACTTC. This gives the protein CSVAIDKQYF.

This clone was seen a few times. The gene calls are TRBV29-1 and TRBJ1-1; D unresolved. The CDR3 runs to 14 residues. Germline CDR1 reads SQVTM; CDR2 reads ANQGSEA. The ends were cut back, 3 bases at V and 6 bases at J, with 17 bases in the middle. CDR3 in amino acids: CSVEANVELAEAFF. In nucleotides, the CDR3 is TGCAGCGTTGAGGCAAATGTTGAATTGGCTGAAGCTTTCTTT.

The gene calls are TRBV10-3 and TRBJ2-2, with TRBD2 matching over 12 bases. The germline gives CDR1 ENHRY, CDR2 SYGVKD. The CDR3 runs 14 residues. The V gene end was trimmed by 10 bases and the J gene end by 7 bases; junction bases not matched to a gene: 7. CDR3 sequence (DNA): TGTGCCACCCTGACTAGCGGGAGCGGCGGGGAGCTGTTTTTT. Its translation is CATLTSGSGGELFF.

V and J are TRBV30 and TRBJ1-1; D is possibly TRBD1 (5 bases). The CDR3 extends over 19 amino acids. V was shortened by 5 bases and J by 2 bases, with 30 bases between the two germline ends. Germline CDR1 GTSNPN, CDR2 SVGIG (reference sequence). This chain's CDR3 is CAWPILLTAIPPGNTEAFF. In DNA form, the CDR3 reads TGTGCCTGGCCGATCCTGTTGACAGCTATTCCTCCTGGTAACACTGAAGCTTTCTTT. Full variable domain (rest looked up from reference TRBV30 and TRBJ1-1): SQTIHQWPATLVQPVGSPLSLECTVEGTSNPNLYWYRQAAGRGLQLLFYSVGIGQISSEVPQNLSASRPQDRQFILSSKKLLLSDSGFYLCAWPILLTAIPPGNTEAFFGQGTRLTVV.

The rearrangement uses TRBV2 and TRBJ1-1; weak D call: TRBD1 (5 bases). V was clipped by 7 bases and J by 3 bases, with 15 bases between them. The CDR3 runs to 14 residues. Looked up from germline, CDR1 is SNHLY and CDR2 is FYNNEI. The CDR3 here is CASTTGRDYTEAFF. The CDR3 DNA reads as TGTGCCAGCACCACAGGCAGGGACTACACTGAAGCTTTCTTT.

This rearrangement joins TRBV30 to TRBJ2-7, with 7 bases identical to TRBD2. Per the germline V gene, CDR1 is GTSNPN and CDR2 is SVGIG (reference sequence). Losses at the gene ends were 2 bases for V and 0 bases for J; bases not matched to a gene: 4. The CDR3 contains 14 residues. The DNA of the CDR3 is TGTGCCTGGAGTTGGGGGGGAAGCTCCTACGAGCAGTACTTC. Translation: CAWSWGGSSYEQYF.

This rearrangement joins TRBV29-1 to TRBJ1-3; weak D call: TRBD1 (6 bases). The CDR3 extends over 13 amino acids. In germline, CDR1 is SQVTM, CDR2 ANQGSEA. The V gene lost 7 bases and the J gene lost 4 bases, with 14 bases spanning the gap. CDR3 coding DNA: TGCAGCGACAACGAGGGGGAAGGAAACACCATATATTTT. Translating it yields CSDNEGEGNTIYF.

This clone appeared a few times. This CDR3 is also generated by other DNA sequences in the sample. This rearrangement joins TRBV29-1 to TRBJ2-3; TRBD2 matches at 9 bases. V trimming: 4 bases; J trimming: 2 bases; junction bases outside the gene matches: 1. The CDR3 spans 13 residues. The germline V gene encodes CDR1 SQVTM and CDR2 ANQGSEA. The chain's CDR3 is CSVGLADTDTQYF. The CDR3 DNA is TGCAGCGTTGGACTAGCGGACACAGATACGCAGTATTTT.